The rows below give T cell receptor beta chains drawn from one sample of a study of cytomegalovirus exposure and HLA in healthy donors. Method: immunoSEQ multiplex PCR; TCRdb's copy keeps in-frame clones and lacks some. The sample yields some 130,000 clones, less than 85% seen once. Source material: PBMCs. The receptors here all came from a male donor in good health and CMV-seronegative. CDR3s include the opening cysteine and the closing phenylalanine or tryptophan. The D gene is left open where the match is weak. Where a row states a size, it is once, few, many or the class of an expanded clone; other rows omit it.

CDR3 protein: CASSAGQTKNTEAFF; CDR3 DNA: TGTGCCAGCAGCGCGGGACAGACCAAGAACACTGAAGCTTTCTTT; clone size: .; D gene: TRBD1; J gene: TRBJ1-1; V gene: TRBV5-4
CDR3 protein: CASSLGGSFGGYTF; CDR3 DNA: TGTGCCAGCAGCTTGGGAGGGTCGTTTGGGGGCTACACCTTC; clone size: .; D gene: .; J gene: TRBJ1-2; V gene: TRBV5-4
CDR3 protein: CASSVVGWRGLYEQYF; CDR3 DNA: TGTGCCAGCAGCGTAGTGGGCTGGCGGGGGCTCTACGAGCAGTACTTC; clone size: .; D gene: .; J gene: TRBJ2-7; V gene: TRBV9
CDR3 protein: CASSILGYF; CDR3 DNA: TGTGCCAGCAGCATCCTAGGGTACTTC; clone size: .; D gene: .; J gene: TRBJ2-7; V gene: TRBV21-1
CDR3 protein: CASSTPGDRQPQHF; CDR3 DNA: TGTGCCAGTAGTACCCCAGGGGATCGACAGCCCCAGCATTTT; clone size: .; D gene: .; J gene: TRBJ1-5; V gene: TRBV19
CDR3 protein: CASSTGDAGELFF; CDR3 DNA: TGTGCCAGCAGTACAGGGGACGCCGGGGAGCTGTTTTTT; clone size: few; D gene: TRBD1; J gene: TRBJ2-2; V gene: TRBV27
CDR3 protein: CSVGRGSKNIQYF; CDR3 DNA: TGCAGCGTTGGCAGGGGATCCAAAAACATTCAGTACTTC; clone size: .; D gene: .; J gene: TRBJ2-4; V gene: TRBV29-1
CDR3 protein: CASSYEAWNTEAFF; CDR3 DNA: TGTGCCAGCAGTTACGAGGCCTGGAACACTGAAGCTTTCTTT; clone size: .; D gene: .; J gene: TRBJ1-1; V gene: TRBV6-5
CDR3 protein: CASSQDSAGGNQPQHF; CDR3 DNA: TGCGCCAGCAGCCAAGATAGTGCCGGTGGCAATCAGCCCCAGCATTTT; clone size: .; D gene: .; J gene: TRBJ1-5; V gene: TRBV4-3
CDR3 protein: CASSQRGDTQYF; CDR3 DNA: TGCGCCAGCAGCCAGCGGGGAGATACGCAGTATTTT; clone size: .; D gene: TRBD2; J gene: TRBJ2-3; V gene: TRBV5-1
CDR3 protein: CASSFPGQHTQYF; CDR3 DNA: TGTGCCAGCAGCTTTCCCGGACAGCATACGCAGTATTTT; clone size: few; D gene: .; J gene: TRBJ2-3; V gene: TRBV11-3
CDR3 protein: CASSVGGLDTGELFF; CDR3 DNA: TGTGCCAGCAGCGTAGGGGGCTTGGACACCGGGGAGCTGTTTTTT; clone size: .; D gene: .; J gene: TRBJ2-2; V gene: TRBV9
CDR3 protein: CASSEFGQGASGANVLTF; CDR3 DNA: TGTGCCAGCAGTGAATTCGGACAGGGGGCTTCTGGGGCCAACGTCCTGACTTTC; clone size: .; D gene: TRBD1; J gene: TRBJ2-6; V gene: TRBV2
CDR3 protein: CASSHGTNTDTQYF; CDR3 DNA: TGCGCCAGCAGCCATGGGACAAACACAGATACGCAGTATTTT; clone size: .; D gene: .; J gene: TRBJ2-3; V gene: TRBV4-3
CDR3 protein: CSVDGNRGTYGYTF; CDR3 DNA: TGCAGCGTTGATGGTAACAGGGGTACCTATGGCTACACCTTC; clone size: .; D gene: TRBD1; J gene: TRBJ1-2; V gene: TRBV29-1
CDR3 protein: CASSQEFEGYEQYF; CDR3 DNA: TGCGCCAGCAGCCAAGAATTTGAGGGATACGAGCAGTACTTC; clone size: .; D gene: .; J gene: TRBJ2-7; V gene: TRBV4-3
CDR3 protein: CASTNSGGSYEQYF; CDR3 DNA: TGTGCCAGCACCAATAGCGGGGGTTCCTACGAGCAGTACTTC; clone size: .; D gene: TRBD2; J gene: TRBJ2-7; V gene: TRBV6-5
CDR3 protein: CASSLLDSTAEAFF; CDR3 DNA: TGTGCCAGCAGCTTATTGGACAGTACCGCTGAAGCTTTCTTT; clone size: once; D gene: .; J gene: TRBJ1-1; V gene: TRBV7-6
CDR3 protein: CASSLSRNQPQHF; CDR3 DNA: TGTGCCAGCAGTTTAAGCCGAAATCAGCCCCAGCATTTT; clone size: .; D gene: .; J gene: TRBJ1-5; V gene: TRBV27
CDR3 protein: CASSRRETVSSGNTIYF; CDR3 DNA: TGTGCCAGCTCACGGCGCGAGACAGTGTCCTCTGGAAACACCATATATTTT; clone size: .; D gene: .; J gene: TRBJ1-3; V gene: TRBV18
CDR3 protein: CASSFRDRGSYGYTF; CDR3 DNA: TGTGCCAGCAGCTTCCGGGACAGGGGAAGCTATGGCTACACCTTC; clone size: .; D gene: TRBD1; J gene: TRBJ1-2; V gene: TRBV5-6
CDR3 protein: CASSSLSLGGYTF; CDR3 DNA: TGTGCCAGCAGCTCCCTAAGCTTGGGCGGCTACACCTTC; clone size: .; D gene: .; J gene: TRBJ1-2; V gene: TRBV7-6
CDR3 protein: CASSLPNRRNTEAFF; CDR3 DNA: TGCGCCAGCAGCCTCCCCAACAGGAGGAACACTGAAGCTTTCTTT; clone size: .; D gene: .; J gene: TRBJ1-1; V gene: TRBV5-1
CDR3 protein: CASSLGSGAMNTEAFF; CDR3 DNA: TGTGCCAGCAGCTTAGGATCAGGGGCTATGAACACTGAAGCTTTCTTT; clone size: .; D gene: .; J gene: TRBJ1-1; V gene: TRBV7-9
CDR3 protein: CASSVARTSATTDTQYF; CDR3 DNA: TGTGCCAGCAGCGTAGCTCGGACTAGCGCGACCACAGATACGCAGTATTTT; clone size: once; D gene: TRBD2; J gene: TRBJ2-3; V gene: TRBV9
CDR3 protein: CASSQRRDRGYNEQFF; CDR3 DNA: TGTGCCAGCTCACAGCGCCGGGACAGGGGCTACAATGAGCAGTTCTTC; clone size: .; D gene: TRBD1; J gene: TRBJ2-1; V gene: TRBV18
CDR3 protein: CASSHWTGSTGELFF; CDR3 DNA: TGTGCCAGCAGCCACTGGACAGGGAGCACCGGGGAGCTGTTTTTT; clone size: .; D gene: TRBD1; J gene: TRBJ2-2; V gene: TRBV7-2
CDR3 protein: CASSDPSPGGHRTTYEQYF; CDR3 DNA: TGTGCCAGCAGTGACCCATCCCCAGGGGGGCATCGAACAACCTACGAGCAGTACTTC; clone size: .; D gene: .; J gene: TRBJ2-7; V gene: TRBV6-4
CDR3 protein: CASSLRDRVILVQFF; CDR3 DNA: TGTGCCAGCAGTTTAAGAGACAGGGTGATTTTGGTGCAGTTCTTC; clone size: .; D gene: TRBD1; J gene: TRBJ2-1; V gene: TRBV27
CDR3 protein: CASSRPDRENTEAFF; CDR3 DNA: TGTGCCAGCAGCCGCCCGGACAGGGAGAACACTGAAGCTTTCTTT; clone size: .; D gene: .; J gene: TRBJ1-1; V gene: TRBV21-1
CDR3 protein: CATLGAGPQPQHF; CDR3 DNA: TGTGCCACTCTGGGGGCAGGCCCCCAGCCCCAGCATTTT; clone size: .; D gene: .; J gene: TRBJ1-5; V gene: TRBV28
CDR3 protein: CASSLSGTGAHGGYTF; CDR3 DNA: TGTGCCAGCAGTTTATCAGGGACAGGGGCTCACGGTGGCTACACCTTC; clone size: .; D gene: TRBD1; J gene: TRBJ1-2; V gene: TRBV27
CDR3 protein: CASSLSPRGGGKETQYF; CDR3 DNA: TGTGCCAGCAGTTTAAGCCCACGGGGCGGGGGGAAAGAGACCCAGTACTTC; clone size: few; D gene: TRBD2; J gene: TRBJ2-5; V gene: TRBV27
CDR3 protein: CASSQAQSGVGGSPLHF; CDR3 DNA: TGCGCCAGCAGCCAAGCTCAATCCGGGGTAGGTGGTTCACCCCTCCACTTT; clone size: .; D gene: .; J gene: TRBJ1-6; V gene: TRBV4-3
CDR3 protein: CASSLQGGGQPQHF; CDR3 DNA: TGTGCCAGCAGCTTGCAGGGGGGAGGTCAGCCCCAGCATTTT; clone size: .; D gene: TRBD1; J gene: TRBJ1-5; V gene: TRBV5-8
CDR3 protein: CASRGLAGGGSVNEQFF; CDR3 DNA: TGTGCCAGCCGGGGACTAGCGGGGGGAGGGTCGGTCAATGAGCAGTTCTTC; clone size: .; D gene: TRBD2; J gene: TRBJ2-1; V gene: TRBV28
CDR3 protein: CASSLQPEAFF; CDR3 DNA: TGTGCCAGCAGTCTACAGCCTGAAGCTTTCTTT; clone size: .; D gene: .; J gene: TRBJ1-1; V gene: TRBV6-5
CDR3 protein: CSVERAEAFF; CDR3 DNA: TGCAGCGTTGAGAGGGCTGAAGCTTTCTTT; clone size: once; D gene: .; J gene: TRBJ1-1; V gene: TRBV29-1
CDR3 protein: CASSYSGGYEQYF; CDR3 DNA: TGTGCCAGCAGCTATTCAGGGGGGTACGAGCAGTACTTC; clone size: .; D gene: .; J gene: TRBJ2-7; V gene: TRBV7-9
CDR3 protein: CASSLAAGNQPQHF; CDR3 DNA: TGTGCCAGCAGCTTGGCCGCAGGGAACCAGCCCCAGCATTTT; clone size: .; D gene: .; J gene: TRBJ1-5; V gene: TRBV5-6
CDR3 protein: CASRSTGPNQPQHF; CDR3 DNA: TGTGCCAGCAGATCAACAGGGCCAAATCAGCCCCAGCATTTT; clone size: .; D gene: .; J gene: TRBJ1-5; V gene: TRBV5-7
CDR3 protein: CASSQAAQGFNSPLHF; CDR3 DNA: TGTGCCAGCAGCCAGGCTGCCCAGGGGTTTAATTCACCCCTCCACTTT; clone size: .; D gene: .; J gene: TRBJ1-6; V gene: TRBV5-6
CDR3 protein: CAWSWVGARTEAFF; CDR3 DNA: TGTGCCTGGAGTTGGGTAGGGGCGCGCACTGAAGCTTTCTTT; clone size: .; D gene: .; J gene: TRBJ1-1; V gene: TRBV30
CDR3 protein: CASSPGRGRGTEAFF; CDR3 DNA: TGTGCCAGCAGCCCCGGTCGAGGCAGGGGCACTGAAGCTTTCTTT; clone size: .; D gene: .; J gene: TRBJ1-1; V gene: TRBV7-8
CDR3 protein: CASSEAGLGANVLTF; CDR3 DNA: TGTGCCAGCAGCGAGGCGGGGCTGGGGGCCAACGTCCTGACTTTC; clone size: .; D gene: .; J gene: TRBJ2-6; V gene: TRBV6-4
CDR3 protein: CASSPRAGADGELFF; CDR3 DNA: TGCGCCAGCAGCCCTAGGGCAGGGGCTGACGGGGAGCTGTTTTTT; clone size: .; D gene: .; J gene: TRBJ2-2; V gene: TRBV5-1
CDR3 protein: CASRQRVSSYEQYF; CDR3 DNA: TGTGCCAGCAGGCAGCGGGTAAGCTCCTACGAGCAGTACTTC; clone size: .; D gene: .; J gene: TRBJ2-7; V gene: TRBV6-1
CDR3 protein: CASSYVGYNSPLHF; CDR3 DNA: TGTGCCAGCAGTTACGTCGGGTATAATTCACCCCTCCACTTT; clone size: .; D gene: .; J gene: TRBJ1-6; V gene: TRBV6-5
CDR3 protein: CASSPGRGQPYEQYF; CDR3 DNA: TGTGCCAGCAGCCCCGGCCGGGGACAGCCCTACGAGCAGTACTTC; clone size: .; D gene: TRBD1; J gene: TRBJ2-7; V gene: TRBV6-5
CDR3 protein: CASSDGQGSDTQYF; CDR3 DNA: TGTGCCAGCAGTGACGGGCAGGGATCCGATACGCAGTATTTT; clone size: .; D gene: .; J gene: TRBJ2-3; V gene: TRBV6-4
CDR3 protein: CASSLGQPPYEQYF; CDR3 DNA: TGTGCCAGCAGTTTAGGGCAGCCGCCCTACGAGCAGTACTTC; clone size: few; D gene: .; J gene: TRBJ2-7; V gene: TRBV27
CDR3 protein: CASSISFNQPQHF; CDR3 DNA: TGTGCCAGTAGTATCTCTTTCAATCAGCCCCAGCATTTT; clone size: .; D gene: .; J gene: TRBJ1-5; V gene: TRBV19